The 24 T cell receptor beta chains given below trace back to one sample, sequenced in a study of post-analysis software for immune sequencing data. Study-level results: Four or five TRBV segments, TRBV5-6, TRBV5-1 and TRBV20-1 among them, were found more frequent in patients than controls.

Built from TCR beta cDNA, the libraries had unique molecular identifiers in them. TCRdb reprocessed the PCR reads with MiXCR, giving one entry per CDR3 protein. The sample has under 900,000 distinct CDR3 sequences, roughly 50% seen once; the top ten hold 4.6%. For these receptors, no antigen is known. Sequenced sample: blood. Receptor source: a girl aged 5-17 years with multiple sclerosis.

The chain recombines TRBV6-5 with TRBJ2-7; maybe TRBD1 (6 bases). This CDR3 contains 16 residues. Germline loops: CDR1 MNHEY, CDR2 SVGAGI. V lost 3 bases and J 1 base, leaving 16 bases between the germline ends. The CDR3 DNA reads TGTGCCAGCAGTTATTCGCTGGACAGCTCATCCTACGAGCAGTACTTC. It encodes CASSYSLDSSSYEQYF.

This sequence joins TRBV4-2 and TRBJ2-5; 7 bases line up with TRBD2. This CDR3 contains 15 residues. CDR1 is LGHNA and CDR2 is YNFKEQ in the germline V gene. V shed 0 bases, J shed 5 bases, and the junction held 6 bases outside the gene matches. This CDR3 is CASSQDLGGVETQYF. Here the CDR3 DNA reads TGTGCCAGCAGCCAAGATTTGGGGGGGGTGGAGACCCAGTACTTC.

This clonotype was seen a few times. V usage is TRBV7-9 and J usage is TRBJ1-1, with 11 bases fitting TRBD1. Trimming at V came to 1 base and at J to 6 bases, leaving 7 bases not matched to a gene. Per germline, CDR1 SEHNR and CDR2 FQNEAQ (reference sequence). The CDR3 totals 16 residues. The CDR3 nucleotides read TGTGCCAGCAGCTTAGTCGGGACAGGGGGTATCGCTGAAGCTTTCTTT. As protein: CASSLVGTGGIAEAFF.

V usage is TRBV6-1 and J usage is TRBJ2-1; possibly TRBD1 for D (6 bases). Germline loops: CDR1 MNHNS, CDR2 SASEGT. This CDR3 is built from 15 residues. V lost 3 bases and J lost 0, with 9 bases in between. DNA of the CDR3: TGTGCCAGCAGTGATGGGGGCTTCTCCTACAATGAGCAGTTCTTC. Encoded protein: CASSDGGFSYNEQFF.

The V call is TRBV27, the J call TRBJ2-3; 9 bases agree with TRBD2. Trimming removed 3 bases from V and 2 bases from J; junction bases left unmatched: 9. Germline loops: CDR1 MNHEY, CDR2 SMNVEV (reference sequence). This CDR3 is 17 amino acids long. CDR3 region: CASSFSASGVFTDTQYF. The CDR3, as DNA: TGTGCCAGCAGTTTCTCTGCTAGCGGGGTGTTCACAGATACGCAGTATTTT.

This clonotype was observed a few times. The CDR3: CASSSPGQGTNEQFF. Here the CDR3 DNA reads TGCGCCAGCAGCTCCCCGGGACAGGGAACCAATGAGCAGTTCTTC. The rearrangement uses TRBV5-1 and TRBJ2-1, with 9 positions matching TRBD1. V dropped 3 bases and J dropped 6; count of bases not matched to a gene: 7. This CDR3 comprises 15 residues. Germline lookup yields CDR1 SGHRS and CDR2 YFSETQ.

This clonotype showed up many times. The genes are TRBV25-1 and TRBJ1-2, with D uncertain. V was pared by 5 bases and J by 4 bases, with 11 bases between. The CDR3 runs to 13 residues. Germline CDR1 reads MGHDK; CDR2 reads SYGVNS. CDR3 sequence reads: CASSTAPGYGYTF. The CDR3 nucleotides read TGTGCCAGCAGTACGGCGCCAGGCTATGGCTACACCTTC.

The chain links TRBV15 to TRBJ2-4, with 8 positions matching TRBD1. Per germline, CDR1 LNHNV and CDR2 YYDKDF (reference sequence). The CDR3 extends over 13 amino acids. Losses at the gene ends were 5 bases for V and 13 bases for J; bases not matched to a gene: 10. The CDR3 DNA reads TGTGCCACCAGCCTAGTAGACAGGGGAGAGCAGTACTTC. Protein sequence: CATSLVDRGEQYF.

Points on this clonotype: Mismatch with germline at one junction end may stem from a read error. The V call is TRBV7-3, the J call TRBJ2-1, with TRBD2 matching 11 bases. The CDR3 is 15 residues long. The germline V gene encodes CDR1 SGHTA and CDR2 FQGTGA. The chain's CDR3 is CASSPGTSGFNERFF. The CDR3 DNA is TGTGCCAGCAGCCCCGGGACTAGCGGCTTCAATGAGCGGTTCTTC.

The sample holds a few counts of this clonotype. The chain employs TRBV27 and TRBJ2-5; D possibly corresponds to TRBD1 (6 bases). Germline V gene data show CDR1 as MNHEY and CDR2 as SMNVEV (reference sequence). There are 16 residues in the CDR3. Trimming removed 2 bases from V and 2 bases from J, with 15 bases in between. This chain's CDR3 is CASSLNSDSRQETQYF. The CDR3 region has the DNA TGTGCCAGCAGTTTAAATTCGGACAGTCGACAAGAGACCCAGTACTTC.

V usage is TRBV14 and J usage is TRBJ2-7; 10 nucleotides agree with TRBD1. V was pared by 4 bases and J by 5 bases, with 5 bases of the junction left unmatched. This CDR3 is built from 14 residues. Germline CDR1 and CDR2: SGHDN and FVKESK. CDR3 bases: TGTGCCAGCAGCCTGACCGGGACAGGGGACGAGCAGTACTTC. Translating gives CASSLTGTGDEQYF.

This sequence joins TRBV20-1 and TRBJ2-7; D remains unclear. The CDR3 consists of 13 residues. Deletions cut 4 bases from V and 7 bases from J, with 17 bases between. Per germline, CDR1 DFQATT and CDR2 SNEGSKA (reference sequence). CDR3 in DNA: TGCAGTGCTACCGGACGGCTGTCTACGGAGCAGTACTTC. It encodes CSATGRLSTEQYF.

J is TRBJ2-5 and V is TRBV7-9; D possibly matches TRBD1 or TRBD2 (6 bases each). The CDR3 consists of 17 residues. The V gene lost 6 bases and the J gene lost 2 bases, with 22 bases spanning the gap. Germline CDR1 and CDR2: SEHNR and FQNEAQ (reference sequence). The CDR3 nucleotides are TGTGCCAGCAGTCAATCGTTGGGGAAAGGGGGGCAAGAGACCCAGTACTTC. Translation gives CASSQSLGKGGQETQYF.

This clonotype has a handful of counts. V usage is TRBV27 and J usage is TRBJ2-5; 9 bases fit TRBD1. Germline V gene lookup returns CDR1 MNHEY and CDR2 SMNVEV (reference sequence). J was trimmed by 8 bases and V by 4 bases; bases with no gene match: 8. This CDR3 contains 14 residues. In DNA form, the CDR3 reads TGTGCCAGCAGTTCTGACAGGGGGGGAGAAACCCAGTACTTC. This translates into CASSSDRGGETQYF.

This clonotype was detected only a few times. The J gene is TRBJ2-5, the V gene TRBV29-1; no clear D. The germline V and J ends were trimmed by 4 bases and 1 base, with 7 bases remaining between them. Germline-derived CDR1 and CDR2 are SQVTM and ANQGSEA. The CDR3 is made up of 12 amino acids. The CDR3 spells CSVGVFQETQYF. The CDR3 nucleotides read TGCAGCGTTGGCGTCTTCCAAGAGACCCAGTACTTC.

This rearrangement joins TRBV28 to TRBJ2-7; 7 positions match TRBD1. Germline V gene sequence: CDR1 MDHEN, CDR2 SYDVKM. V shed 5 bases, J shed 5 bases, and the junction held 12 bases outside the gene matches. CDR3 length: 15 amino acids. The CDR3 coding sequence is TGTGCCAGCAGTGAACCGGGACAGAGGTATAACGAGCAGTACTTC. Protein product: CASSEPGQRYNEQYF.

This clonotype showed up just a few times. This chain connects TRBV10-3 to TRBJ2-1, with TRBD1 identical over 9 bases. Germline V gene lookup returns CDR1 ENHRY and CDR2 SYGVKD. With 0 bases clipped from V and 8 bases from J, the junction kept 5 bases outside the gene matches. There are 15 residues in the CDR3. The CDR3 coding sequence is TGTGCCATCAGTGAGTCTGGGACAGGGTGGTATGAGCAGTTCTTC. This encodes CAISESGTGWYEQFF.

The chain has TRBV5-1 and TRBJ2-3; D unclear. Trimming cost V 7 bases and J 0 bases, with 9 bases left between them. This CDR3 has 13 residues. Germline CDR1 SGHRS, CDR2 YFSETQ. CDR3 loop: CASGSTSTDTQYF. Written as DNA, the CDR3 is TGCGCCAGCGGGTCAACTAGCACAGATACGCAGTATTTT.

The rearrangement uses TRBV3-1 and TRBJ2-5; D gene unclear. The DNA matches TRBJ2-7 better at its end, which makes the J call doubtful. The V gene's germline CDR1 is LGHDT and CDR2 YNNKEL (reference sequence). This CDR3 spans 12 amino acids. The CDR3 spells CASSQRYDEQYF. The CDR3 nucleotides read TGTGCCAGCAGCCAGCGATATGACGAGCAGTACTTC.

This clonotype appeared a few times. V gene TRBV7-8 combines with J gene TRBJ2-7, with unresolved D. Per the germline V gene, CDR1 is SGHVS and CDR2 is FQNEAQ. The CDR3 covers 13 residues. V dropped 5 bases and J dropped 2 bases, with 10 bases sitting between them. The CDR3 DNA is TGTGCCAGCAGCGCAGACACAGCCTACGAGCAGTACTTC. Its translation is CASSADTAYEQYF.

CDR3 coding DNA: TGCAGCGTTGACGGGAACAGCGGGATGAACACTGAAGCTTTCTTT. Translation: CSVDGNSGMNTEAFF. The chain uses TRBV29-1 and TRBJ1-1, with D hard to call. This CDR3 has 15 amino acids. Germline-derived CDR1 and CDR2 are SQVTM and ANQGSEA. V lost 3 bases and J lost 0, with 14 bases in between. Full variable domain (outside the CDR3, taken from reference TRBV29-1 and TRBJ1-1): SAVISQKPSRDICQRGTSLTIQCQVDSQVTMMFWYRQQPGQSLTLIATANQGSEATYESGFVIDKFPISRPNLTFSTLTVSNMSPEDSSIYLCSVDGNSGMNTEAFFGQGTRLTVV.

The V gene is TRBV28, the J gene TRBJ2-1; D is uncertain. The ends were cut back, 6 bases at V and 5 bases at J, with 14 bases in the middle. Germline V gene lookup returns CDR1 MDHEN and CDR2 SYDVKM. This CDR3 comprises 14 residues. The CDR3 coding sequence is TGTGCCAGCAGCCCCAGCGATCGAGACAATGAGCAGTTCTTC. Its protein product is CASSPSDRDNEQFF.

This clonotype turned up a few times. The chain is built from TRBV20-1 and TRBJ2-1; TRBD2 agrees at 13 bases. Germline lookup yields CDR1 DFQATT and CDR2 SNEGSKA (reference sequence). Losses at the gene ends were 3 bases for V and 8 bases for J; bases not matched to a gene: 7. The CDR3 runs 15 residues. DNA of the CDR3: TGCAGTGCTAGCAGGACTAGCGGGAGTTTCTATGAGCAGTTCTTC. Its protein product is CSASRTSGSFYEQFF.

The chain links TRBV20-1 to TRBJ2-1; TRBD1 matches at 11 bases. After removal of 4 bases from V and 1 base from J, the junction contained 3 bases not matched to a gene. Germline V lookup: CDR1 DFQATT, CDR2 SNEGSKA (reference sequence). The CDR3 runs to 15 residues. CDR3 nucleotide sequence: TGCAGTGCTAACGGACAGGGGGCTTCCTACAATGAGCAGTTCTTC. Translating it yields CSANGQGASYNEQFF.